The 21 T cell receptor beta chains reported below all come from one sample, sequenced in a study of cytomegalovirus exposure and HLA in healthy donors. The PCR had 60 Vbeta and 13 Jbeta primers. Assay used: immunoSEQ multiplex PCR; TCRdb lists only in-frame clones, some missing. The sample consists of 150,000 to 200,000 clones, approximately 67% of them appearing once. The material sequenced was PBMCs. These receptors all come from a young woman in good health and CMV-seropositive.

Worth noting for this clone: An end of the junction differs from the germline gene, which may be a read error. The sample has other DNA sequences that encode this CDR3 too. The chain has TRBV5-6 and TRBJ1-6; the match to TRBD1 covers 10 bases. This CDR3 comprises 16 residues. Per the germline V gene, CDR1 is SGHDT and CDR2 is YYEEEE. Here the CDR3 DNA reads TGTGCCAGCAGCTTGCTCGGGACAGGGGCTAATTCCCCCCTCCACTTT. Amino acids: CASSLLGTGANSPLHF.

V usage is TRBV28 and J usage is TRBJ1-2, with D possibly being TRBD1 (5 bases). CDR1 is MDHEN and CDR2 is SYDVKM in the germline V gene. This CDR3 contains 14 residues. The V gene lost 7 bases and the J gene lost 0 bases, with 12 bases spanning the gap. The CDR3 DNA reads as TGTGCCAGCACCTCGGGGGTTACTAACTATGGCTACACCTTC. This sequence encodes CASTSGVTNYGYTF.

The CDR3 loop reads CASSPGTGNTGELFF. As DNA, the CDR3 is TGTGCCAGCAGCCCTGGGACAGGCAACACCGGGGAGCTGTTTTTT. The chain combines TRBV7-6 with TRBJ2-2; 8 bases are shared with TRBD1. J was trimmed by 2 bases and V by 5 bases; bases with no gene match: 4. The CDR3 contains 15 residues. Germline assignment: CDR1 SGHVS and CDR2 FNYEAQ.

The chain combines TRBV18 with TRBJ1-5; maybe TRBD1 (6 bases). This CDR3 has 15 residues. The V end lost 4 bases, the J end lost 1 base, and 11 bases lay between the germline ends. Germline-derived CDR1 and CDR2 are KGHSH and LQKENI. CDR3 loop: CASSRSGASNQPQHF. CDR3 in DNA: TGTGCCAGCTCACGCTCAGGGGCGAGCAATCAGCCCCAGCATTTT.

The chain couples TRBV15 to TRBJ2-5, with D possibly TRBD1 on 6 matching bases. Looked up from germline, CDR1 is LNHNV and CDR2 is YYDKDF (reference sequence). CDR3 length: 16 amino acids. Trimming cost V 0 bases and J 2 bases, with 13 bases left between them. The CDR3 here is CATSRDRDRTQETQYF. CDR3 DNA sequence: TGTGCCACCAGCAGAGATCGAGACAGGACACAAGAGACCCAGTACTTC.

The chain links TRBV5-4 to TRBJ2-3; D perhaps matches TRBD2 (5 bases). CDR3 length: 13 amino acids. CDR1 SGHNT and CDR2 YYREEE come from the germline V gene (reference sequence). The V and J ends lost 1 base and 3 bases respectively, with 6 bases between them. The CDR3 here is CASSLPGTDTQYF. The DNA for the CDR3 is TGTGCCAGCAGCTTGCCGGGAACAGATACGCAGTATTTT.

The chain joins TRBV2 to TRBJ2-5; no firm D call. Germline V gene lookup returns CDR1 SNHLY and CDR2 FYNNEI. Trimming took off 4 bases at V and 7 bases at J, with 16 bases between the two ends. This CDR3 has 14 amino acids. CDR3 sequence: CASSVVADAGTQYF. DNA of the CDR3: TGTGCCAGCAGTGTTGTGGCAGACGCAGGGACCCAGTACTTC.

The V and J genes are TRBV7-9 and TRBJ2-7, with D unclear. The V gene's germline CDR1 is SEHNR and CDR2 FQNEAQ (reference sequence). With 5 bases removed from V and 6 bases from J, the gap between germline ends came to 11 bases. The CDR3 is 12 amino acids. CDR3 nucleotides: TGTGCCAGCAGCCAGACCTGGAGCGAGCAGTACTTC. Translating gives CASSQTWSEQYF.

The chain uses TRBV4-2 and TRBJ2-3, with 7 bases identical to TRBD2. The CDR3 spans 16 residues. The trim removed 2 bases at V and 1 base at J, leaving 6 bases unmatched. Looked up from germline, CDR1 is LGHNA and CDR2 is YNFKEQ. The CDR3, as DNA: TGTGCCAGCAGCCAACTGTGGGAGGGCGGCACAGATACGCAGTATTTT. Translated: CASSQLWEGGTDTQYF.

This clone was found a few times. This chain links TRBV7-9 with TRBJ1-1, with TRBD1 as a possible D gene (5 bases). Trimming removed 5 bases from V and 10 bases from J, with 20 bases in between. Germline V CDR1 and CDR2: SEHNR, FQNEAQ (reference sequence). The CDR3 runs to 14 residues. DNA of the CDR3: TGTGCCAGCAGCCTTCGGCTCGGGGGGGAACGAGCTTTCTTT. It translates to CASSLRLGGERAFF.

Of note for this clone: The sample carries other DNA sequences with the same CDR3. In nucleotides, the CDR3 is TGTGCCAGCCGGGCGGGACTCCACAATGAGCAGTTCTTC. Translated: CASRAGLHNEQFF. The chain links TRBV7-9 to TRBJ2-1, with D possibly TRBD2 on 6 matching bases. The germline V and J ends were trimmed by 8 bases and 5 bases, with 13 bases remaining between them. This CDR3 has 13 amino acids. Germline V gives CDR1 SEHNR, CDR2 FQNEAQ (reference sequence).

The DNA of the CDR3 is TGTGCCAGTAGTCACTACAGGGTAGAGCAAGAGACCCAGTACTTC. Residues: CASSHYRVEQETQYF. The V gene is TRBV19, the J gene TRBJ2-5, with D perhaps matching TRBD1 (6 bases). Germline assignment: CDR1 LNHDA and CDR2 SQIVND (reference sequence). CDR3 size: 15 residues. Trimming removed 5 bases at V and 2 bases at J, with 15 bases between.

The chain is built from TRBV4-2 and TRBJ1-2, with TRBD1 matching over 9 bases. V lost 5 bases, J lost 7 bases, and 11 bases stayed unmatched. There are 15 residues in the CDR3. CDR1 and CDR2 from the germline V gene are LGHNA and YNFKEQ. The CDR3 nucleotides read TGTGCCAGCAGCGCTCCCCTACAGGGGGCCGGTGGCTACACCTTC. Amino acids: CASSAPLQGAGGYTF.

The V gene is TRBV7-2, the J gene TRBJ2-1, with 7 bases identical to TRBD2. Germline CDR1 SGHTA, CDR2 FQGNSA. This CDR3 is 16 amino acids long. Trimming cost V 6 bases and J 4 bases; bases outside gene matches: 12. The CDR3 spells CASSPAWGGQYNEQFF. The CDR3 DNA reads TGTGCCAGCAGTCCTGCGTGGGGGGGTCAATACAATGAGCAGTTCTTC.

The rearrangement links TRBV6-5 to TRBJ2-7, with a weak D call TRBD2 (6 bases). This CDR3 has 14 amino acids. Trimming removed 8 bases at V and 0 bases at J, with 14 bases between. Germline loops: CDR1 MNHEY, CDR2 SVGAGI. CDR3 DNA sequence: TGTGCCAGCTCCGGCGGGGCCTCCTCCTACGAGCAGTACTTC. Amino acids: CASSGGASSYEQYF.

The V call is TRBV27, the J call TRBJ2-5, with a possible D match to TRBD1 (5 bases). With 5 bases removed from V and 0 bases from J, the gap between germline ends came to 10 bases. Germline V gene data show CDR1 as MNHEY and CDR2 as SMNVEV (reference sequence). The CDR3 extends over 14 amino acids. As DNA, the CDR3 is TGTGCCAGCAGTCAGGGTAGTGACCAAGAGACCCAGTACTTC. Its protein product is CASSQGSDQETQYF.

The V and J genes are TRBV7-9 and TRBJ1-4; possibly TRBD1 for D (6 bases). V was shortened by 6 bases and J by 3 bases, with 14 bases between the two germline ends. The CDR3 is 15 residues long. CDR1 is SEHNR, CDR2 FQNEAQ, per germline (reference sequence). In DNA form, the CDR3 reads TGTGCCAGCAGTCTGACGGGACACTCTAATGAAAAACTGTTTTTT. Translating it yields CASSLTGHSNEKLFF. Combining the CDR3 with reference TRBV7-9 and TRBJ1-4 gives the whole variable domain DTGVSQNPRHKITKRGQNVTFRCDPISEHNRLYWYRQTLGQGPEFLTYFQNEAQLEKSRLLSDRFSAERPKGSFSTLEIQRTEQGDSAMYLCASSLTGHSNEKLFFGSGTQLSVL.

This chain connects TRBV30 to TRBJ1-2, with D perhaps matching TRBD1 (5 bases). V shed 3 bases and J shed 4 bases, with 18 bases lying between them. Germline loops: CDR1 GTSNPN, CDR2 SVGIG (reference sequence). The CDR3 covers 15 residues. CDR3: CAWSAGTPEGYGYTF. Written as DNA, the CDR3 is TGTGCCTGGAGCGCGGGGACTCCTGAGGGCTATGGCTACACCTTC.

This clone was seen a few times. The rearrangement links TRBV2 to TRBJ1-2, with TRBD1 matching 10 bases. The J segment lost 5 bases and the V segment lost 5 bases, leaving 5 bases of the junction unmatched. The CDR3 covers 14 residues. Germline lookup yields CDR1 SNHLY and CDR2 FYNNEI. CDR3 amino acids: CASSSRDRGYGYTF. DNA of the CDR3: TGTGCCAGCAGTTCCCGGGACAGGGGATATGGCTACACCTTC. Combining the CDR3 with reference TRBV2 and TRBJ1-2 gives the whole variable domain EPEVTQTPSHQVTQMGQEVILRCVPISNHLYFYWYRQILGQKVEFLVSFYNNEISEKSEIFDDQFSVERPDGSNFTLKIRSTKLEDSAMYFCASSSRDRGYGYTFGSGTRLTVV.

The CDR3 loop is CASSPWTYSYNEQFF. The CDR3 nucleotides are TGTGCCAGCAGCCCCTGGACTTACTCCTACAATGAGCAGTTCTTC. The gene calls are TRBV14 and TRBJ2-1, with D possibly TRBD2 on 5 matching bases. CDR3 length equals 15 residues. V was clipped by 4 bases and J by 0 bases, with 10 bases between them. The germline gives CDR1 SGHDN, CDR2 FVKESK. Variable domain in full (rest from reference TRBV14 and TRBJ2-1): EAGVTQFPSHSVIEKGQTVTLRCDPISGHDNLYWYRRVMGKEIKFLLHFVKESKQDESGMPNNRFLAERTGGTYSTLKVQPAELEDSGVYFCASSPWTYSYNEQFFGPGTRLTVL.

As DNA, the CDR3 is TGTGCCTGGAGTGAAACTGGGACAGGGGGCTTTCAGCCCCAGCATTTT. This gives the protein CAWSETGTGGFQPQHF. This sequence joins TRBV30 and TRBJ1-5; 12 bases align to TRBD1. Per germline, CDR1 GTSNPN and CDR2 SVGIG (reference sequence). J was trimmed by 6 bases and V by 1 base; bases with no gene match: 7. The CDR3 covers 16 residues.